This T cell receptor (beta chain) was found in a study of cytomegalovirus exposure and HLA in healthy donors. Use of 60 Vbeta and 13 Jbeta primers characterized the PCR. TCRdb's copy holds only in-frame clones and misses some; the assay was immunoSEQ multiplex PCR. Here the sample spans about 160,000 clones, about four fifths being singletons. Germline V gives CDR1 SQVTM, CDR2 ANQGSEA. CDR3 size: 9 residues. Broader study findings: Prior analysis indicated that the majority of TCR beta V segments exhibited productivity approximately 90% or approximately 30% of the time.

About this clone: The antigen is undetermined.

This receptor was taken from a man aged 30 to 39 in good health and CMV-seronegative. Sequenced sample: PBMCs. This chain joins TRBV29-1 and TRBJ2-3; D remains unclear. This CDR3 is CTPPNTQYF. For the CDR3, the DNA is TGCACCCCCCCCAATACGCAGTATTTT.